The 10 T cell receptor beta chains listed next were all sequenced from one sample in a study of low-dose radiotherapy and immunotherapy resistance in tumors. First-strand cDNA relied on TRAV- and TRBV-specific primers spanning alpha and beta chains. PCR amplification of the TCRs was performed with Phusion for 20 PCR cycles, and it relied on a constant-region primer together with a V-primer adapter. From the reads, TCRdb called clonotypes with MiXCR, one entry per CDR3 protein. This table holds about 7,300 distinct CDR3 sequences, 65% to 90% found once. Every receptor here comes from a human donor with advanced metastatic prostate, ovarian, gallbladder or colorectal cancer (not recorded which). This table probably holds off-target reads from a library built for another chain.

The CDR3 DNA reads as TGTGCCAGCAGCTTCCTGACAGGGTGGAATGAGCAGTTCTTC. Its translation is CASSFLTGWNEQFF. The V gene is TRBV5-6, the J gene TRBJ2-1, with 7 bases fitting TRBD1. CDR1 is SGHDT and CDR2 is YYEEEE in the germline V gene. This CDR3 is built from 14 residues. The ends lost 2 bases at V and 7 bases at J; junction bases unmatched: 6.

This clonotype appeared a few times. The genes are TRBV29-1 and TRBJ1-1; perhaps TRBD1 as D (6 bases). V was trimmed by 4 bases and J by 1 base, leaving 13 bases between them. There are 14 residues in the CDR3. Germline V CDR1 and CDR2: SQVTM, ANQGSEA. The CDR3 loop is CSVVPGGQNTEAFF. CDR3 nucleotides: TGCAGCGTTGTCCCCGGGGGACAGAACACTGAAGCTTTCTTT.

J is TRBJ1-5 and V is TRBV7-2; 9 nucleotides agree with TRBD1. Unmatched junction bases numbered 2, after V lost 3 bases and J lost 5 bases. CDR1 and CDR2 from the germline V gene are SGHTA and FQGNSA. The length of the CDR3 is 14 residues. The CDR3 DNA is TGTGCCAGCAGCTTCAGGACAGGGGATCAGCCCCAGCATTTT. As protein: CASSFRTGDQPQHF. The whole variable domain, filled in from reference TRBV7-2 and TRBJ1-5, reads GAGVSQSPSNKVTEKGKDVELRCDPISGHTALYWYRQSLGQGLEFLIYFQGNSAPDKSGLPSDRFSAERTGGSVSTLTIQRTQQEDSAVYLCASSFRTGDQPQHFGDGTRLSIL.

This clonotype came up a few times. CDR3 nucleotide sequence: TGCAGCGTTGTCCTTTTGGGAACAACTAATGAAAAACTGTTTTTT. This translates into CSVVLLGTTNEKLFF. V gene TRBV29-1 combines with J gene TRBJ1-4; D not resolved. Trimming took off 4 bases at V and 0 bases at J, with 12 bases between the two ends. This CDR3 comprises 15 residues. Germline-derived CDR1 and CDR2 are SQVTM and ANQGSEA.

The chain carries TRBV5-1 and TRBJ2-3, with 10 bases aligning to TRBD2. Germline values: CDR1 SGHRS, CDR2 YFSETQ. CDR3 length: 15 amino acids. V shed 1 base, J shed 4 bases, and the junction held 3 bases outside the gene matches. CDR3 nucleotides: TGCGCCAGCAGCTTGTCTAGCGGGGGACCAGATACGCAGTATTTT. Protein: CASSLSSGGPDTQYF. Looking up the rest from reference TRBV5-1 and TRBJ2-3 gives the full variable domain: KAGVTQTPRYLIKTRGQQVTLSCSPISGHRSVSWYQQTPGQGLQFLFEYFSETQRNKGNFPGRFSGRQFSNSRSEMNVSTLELGDSALYLCASSLSSGGPDTQYFGPGTRLTVL.

J is TRBJ2-2 and V is TRBV29-1; tentative D call: TRBD1 (6 bases). CDR3 length: 14 amino acids. Trimming removed 5 bases from V and 3 bases from J, with 13 bases in between. Germline loops: CDR1 SQVTM, CDR2 ANQGSEA. CDR3 sequence: CSVSSGADTGELFF. The CDR3 DNA sequence: TGCAGCGTTTCCTCAGGGGCGGACACCGGGGAGCTGTTTTTT.

The chain has TRBV9 and TRBJ2-2, with TRBD1 matching over 8 bases. CDR1 is SGDLS, CDR2 YYNGEE, per germline. The CDR3 covers 18 residues. V shed 2 bases, J shed 6 bases, and the junction held 15 bases outside the gene matches. CDR3 amino acids: CASSVIPLGQGGAGELFF. In nucleotides, the CDR3 is TGTGCCAGCAGCGTCATTCCGCTCGGACAGGGTGGCGCCGGGGAGCTGTTTTTT.

V and J are TRBV19 and TRBJ1-1; D not resolved. CDR1 and CDR2 from the germline V gene are LNHDA and SQIVND (reference sequence). CDR3 size: 12 residues. V was trimmed by 5 bases and J by 3 bases, leaving 7 bases between them. The CDR3 sequence is CASSVGYTEAFF. The CDR3 region has the DNA TGTGCCAGTAGTGTGGGATACACTGAAGCTTTCTTT.

The chain combines TRBV18 with TRBJ2-7; 10 nucleotides match TRBD1. The V segment lost 6 bases and the J segment 2 bases; nucleotides outside the gene matches: 7. The germline V gene encodes CDR1 KGHSH and CDR2 LQKENI. This CDR3 has 15 residues. CDR3 residues: CASSRGQGETYEQYF. The CDR3 nucleotides read TGTGCCAGCTCCCGAGGACAGGGGGAGACCTACGAGCAGTACTTC.

The gene calls are TRBV3-1 and TRBJ1-5, with D perhaps TRBD1 (6 bases). Trimming cost V 3 bases and J 2 bases, with 11 bases left between them. The CDR3 extends over 15 amino acids. Germline-derived CDR1 and CDR2 are LGHDT and YNNKEL (reference sequence). In nucleotides, the CDR3 is TGTGCCAGCAGCCAGCAAGGGGGGGGCAATCAGCCCCAGCATTTT. This sequence encodes CASSQQGGGNQPQHF.